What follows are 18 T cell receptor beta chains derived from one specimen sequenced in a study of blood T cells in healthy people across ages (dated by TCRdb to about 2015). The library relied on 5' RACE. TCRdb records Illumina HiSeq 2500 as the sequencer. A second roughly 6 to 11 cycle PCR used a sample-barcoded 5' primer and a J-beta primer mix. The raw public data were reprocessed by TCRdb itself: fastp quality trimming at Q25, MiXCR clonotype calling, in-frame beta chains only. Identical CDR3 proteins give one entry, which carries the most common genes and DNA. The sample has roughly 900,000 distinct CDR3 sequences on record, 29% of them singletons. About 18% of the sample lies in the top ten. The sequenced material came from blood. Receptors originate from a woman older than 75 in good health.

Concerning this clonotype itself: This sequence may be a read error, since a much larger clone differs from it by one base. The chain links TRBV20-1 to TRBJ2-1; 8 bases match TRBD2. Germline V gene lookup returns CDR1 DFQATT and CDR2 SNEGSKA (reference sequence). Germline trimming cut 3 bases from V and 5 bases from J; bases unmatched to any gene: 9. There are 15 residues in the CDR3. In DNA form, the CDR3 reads TGCAGTGCTAGGACTACCGGCGGGGGGCACAATGAGCAGTTCTTC. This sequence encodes CSARTTGGGHNEQFF.

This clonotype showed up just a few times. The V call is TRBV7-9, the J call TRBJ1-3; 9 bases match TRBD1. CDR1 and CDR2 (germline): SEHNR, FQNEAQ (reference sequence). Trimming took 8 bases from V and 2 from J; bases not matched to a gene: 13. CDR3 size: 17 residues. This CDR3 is CASGQDRGAAPGNTIYF. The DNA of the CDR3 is TGTGCCAGCGGGCAGGACAGGGGCGCGGCGCCTGGAAACACCATATATTTT.

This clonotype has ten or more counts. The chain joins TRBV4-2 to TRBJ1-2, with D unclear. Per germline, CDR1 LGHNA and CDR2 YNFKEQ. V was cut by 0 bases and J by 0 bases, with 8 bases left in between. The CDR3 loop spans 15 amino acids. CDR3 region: CASSQDRASNYGYTF. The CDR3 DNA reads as TGTGCCAGCAGCCAAGACCGGGCGTCTAACTATGGCTACACCTTC.

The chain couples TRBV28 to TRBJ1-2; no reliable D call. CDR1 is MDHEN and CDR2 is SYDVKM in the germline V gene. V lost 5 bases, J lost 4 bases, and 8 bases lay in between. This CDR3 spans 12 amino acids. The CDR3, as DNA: TGTGCCAGCAGTGCCACTTTCTATGGCTACACCTTC. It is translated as CASSATFYGYTF.

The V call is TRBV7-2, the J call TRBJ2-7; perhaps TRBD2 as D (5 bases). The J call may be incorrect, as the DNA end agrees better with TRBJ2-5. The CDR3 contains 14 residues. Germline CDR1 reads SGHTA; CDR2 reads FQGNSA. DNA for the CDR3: TGTGCCAGCAGCTCGGCGGGCTGGAGAGAGACCCAGTACTTC. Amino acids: CASSSAGWRETQYF.

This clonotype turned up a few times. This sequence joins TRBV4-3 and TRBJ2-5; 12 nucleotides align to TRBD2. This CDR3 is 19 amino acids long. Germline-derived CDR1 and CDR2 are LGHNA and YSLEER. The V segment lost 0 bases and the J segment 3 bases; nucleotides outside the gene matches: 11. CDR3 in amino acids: CASSQDRLAGGRGEETQYF. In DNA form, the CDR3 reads TGCGCCAGCAGCCAAGATAGGCTAGCGGGGGGGCGAGGGGAAGAGACCCAGTACTTC.

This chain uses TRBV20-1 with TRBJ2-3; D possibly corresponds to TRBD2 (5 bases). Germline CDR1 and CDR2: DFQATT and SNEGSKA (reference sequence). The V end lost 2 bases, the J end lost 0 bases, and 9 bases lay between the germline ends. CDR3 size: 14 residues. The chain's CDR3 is CSARFGGSTDTQYF. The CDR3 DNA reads TGCAGTGCTAGATTTGGCGGGAGCACAGATACGCAGTATTTT.

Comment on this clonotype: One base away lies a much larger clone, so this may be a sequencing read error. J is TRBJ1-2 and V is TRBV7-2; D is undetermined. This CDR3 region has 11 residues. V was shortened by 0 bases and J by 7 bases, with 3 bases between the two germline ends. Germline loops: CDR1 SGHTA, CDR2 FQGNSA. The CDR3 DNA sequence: TGTACCAGCAGCTTAGCCGCTGGCTACACCTTC. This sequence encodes CTSSLAAGYTF.

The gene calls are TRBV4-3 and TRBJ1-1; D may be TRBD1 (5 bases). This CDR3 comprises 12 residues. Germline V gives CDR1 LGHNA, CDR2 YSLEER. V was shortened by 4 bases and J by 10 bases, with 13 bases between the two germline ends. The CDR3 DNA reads TGCGCCAGCAGCCGAGGGGCAGCTGGAGCTTTCTTT. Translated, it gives CASSRGAAGAFF.

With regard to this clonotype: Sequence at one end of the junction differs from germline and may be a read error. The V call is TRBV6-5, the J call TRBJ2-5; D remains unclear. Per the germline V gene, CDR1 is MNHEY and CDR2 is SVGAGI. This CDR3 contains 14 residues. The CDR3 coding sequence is TGTGCCAGCAGGTACTCGAATGGGCAAGAGACCCAGTACTTC. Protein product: CASRYSNGQETQYF.

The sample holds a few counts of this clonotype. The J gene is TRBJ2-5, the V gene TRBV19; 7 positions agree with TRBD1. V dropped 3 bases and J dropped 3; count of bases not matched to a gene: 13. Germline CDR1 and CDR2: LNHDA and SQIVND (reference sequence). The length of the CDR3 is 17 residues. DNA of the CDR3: TGTGCCAGTAGTATTCTACCTTGGGCAGGGGGTAAAGAGACCCAGTACTTC. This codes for CASSILPWAGGKETQYF. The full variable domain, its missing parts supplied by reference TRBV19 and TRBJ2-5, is DGGITQSPKYLFRKEGQNVTLSCEQNLNHDAMYWYRQDPGQGLRLIYYSQIVNDFQKGDIAEGYSVSREKKESFPLTVTSAQKNPTAFYLCASSILPWAGGKETQYFGPGTRLLVL.

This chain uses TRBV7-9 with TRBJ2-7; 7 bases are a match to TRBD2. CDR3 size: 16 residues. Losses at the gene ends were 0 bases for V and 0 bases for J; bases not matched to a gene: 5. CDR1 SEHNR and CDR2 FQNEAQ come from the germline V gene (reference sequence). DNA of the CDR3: TGTGCCAGCAGCTTAGCGGGAGGGAGGAGCTCCTACGAGCAGTACTTC. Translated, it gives CASSLAGGRSSYEQYF.

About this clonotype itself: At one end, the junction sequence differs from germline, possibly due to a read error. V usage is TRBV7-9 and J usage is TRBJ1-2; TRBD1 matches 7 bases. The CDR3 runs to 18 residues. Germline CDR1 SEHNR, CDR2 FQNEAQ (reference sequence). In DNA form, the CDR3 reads TGTGCCAGCAGCTTAGGCGCGACAGGGTACACAAGAGACTATAGCTACACCTTC. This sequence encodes CASSLGATGYTRDYSYTF.

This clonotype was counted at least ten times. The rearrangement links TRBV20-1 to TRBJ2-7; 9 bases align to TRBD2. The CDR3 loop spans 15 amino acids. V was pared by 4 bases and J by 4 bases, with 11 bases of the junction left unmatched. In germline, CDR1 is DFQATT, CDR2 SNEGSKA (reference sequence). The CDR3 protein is CSATLPLAGRYEQYF. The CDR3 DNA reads TGCAGTGCTACGCTTCCCCTAGCGGGGCGATACGAGCAGTACTTC.

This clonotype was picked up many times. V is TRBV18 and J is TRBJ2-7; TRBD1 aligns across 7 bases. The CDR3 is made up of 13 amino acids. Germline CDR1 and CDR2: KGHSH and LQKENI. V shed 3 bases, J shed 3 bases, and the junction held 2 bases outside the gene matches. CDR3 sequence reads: CASSPPGGYEQYF. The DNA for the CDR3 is TGTGCCAGCTCACCTCCAGGGGGCTACGAGCAGTACTTC.

The CDR3 here is CSARDSSGSRSGYEQYF. As DNA, the CDR3 is TGCAGTGCTAGAGATTCTAGCGGGAGTAGGTCCGGATACGAGCAGTACTTC. The chain links TRBV20-1 to TRBJ2-7, with 10 bases identical to TRBD2. The germline CDR1 and CDR2 sequences are DFQATT and SNEGSKA (reference sequence). This CDR3 has 17 amino acids. Trimming cost V 0 bases and J 4 bases; bases outside gene matches: 12.

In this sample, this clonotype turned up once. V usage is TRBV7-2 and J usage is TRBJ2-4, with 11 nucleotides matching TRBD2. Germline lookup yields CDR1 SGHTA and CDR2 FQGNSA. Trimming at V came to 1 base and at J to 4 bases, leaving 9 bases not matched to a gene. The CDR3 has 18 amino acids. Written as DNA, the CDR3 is TGTGCCAGCAGCTTAGTTATTGCTAGCGGGAGGAAGAAAAACATTCAGTACTTC. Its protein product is CASSLVIASGRKKNIQYF.

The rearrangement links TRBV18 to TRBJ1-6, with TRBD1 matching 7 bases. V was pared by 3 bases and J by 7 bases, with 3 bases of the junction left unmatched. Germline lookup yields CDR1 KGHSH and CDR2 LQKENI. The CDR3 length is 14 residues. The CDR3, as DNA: TGTGCCAGCTCACCCCGGGACAGAAATTCACCCCTCCACTTT. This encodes CASSPRDRNSPLHF.